These 18 T cell receptor beta chains were all obtained from the same sample, sequenced in a study of somatic mutations in cytotoxic T cells in rheumatoid arthritis. Assay used: immunoSEQ multiplex PCR; TCRdb lists only in-frame clones, some missing. The sample contains roughly 10,000 clones, around four fifths of which appear only once. Sequencing used CD8+ T cells sorted from blood. The receptor set was obtained from a man in his fifties or sixties in good health.

The chain links TRBV7-8 to TRBJ2-1; 10 bases fit TRBD2. In germline, CDR1 is SGHVS, CDR2 FQNEAQ. The J segment lost 8 bases and the V segment lost 2 bases, leaving 12 bases of the junction unmatched. The CDR3 sequence is 17 residues long. Written as DNA, the CDR3 is TGTGCCAGCAGCTTAAATCAGCGGGGGGGCGGAGTACATGAGCAGTTCTTC. Translated: CASSLNQRGGGVHEQFF.

This sequence joins TRBV6-5 and TRBJ2-7; TRBD1 is a possible D gene (6 bases). Between the trimmed V and J ends, which lost 4 bases and 1 base, there was a span of 17 bases. The CDR3 is made up of 16 amino acids. Per the germline V gene, CDR1 is MNHEY and CDR2 is SVGAGI. CDR3 protein: CASSFSTGQSSYEQYF. CDR3 nucleotide sequence: TGTGCCAGCAGTTTCTCGACCGGACAGAGTTCCTACGAGCAGTACTTC.

The rearrangement links TRBV27 to TRBJ2-7; a weak D match, TRBD1 (6 bases). The CDR3 is made up of 14 amino acids. V gave up 5 bases and J gave up 2 bases, with 13 bases separating them. Per the germline V gene, CDR1 is MNHEY and CDR2 is SMNVEV (reference sequence). CDR3 loop: CASSPTGTTYEQYF. DNA for the CDR3: TGTGCCAGCAGTCCGACCGGGACAACCTACGAGCAGTACTTC.

This clone was seen just once. The gene calls are TRBV5-5 and TRBJ2-5; TRBD1 matches 9 bases. The CDR3 has 14 residues. The germline CDR1 and CDR2 sequences are SGHKS and YYEKEE (reference sequence). Germline trimming cut 3 bases from V and 4 bases from J; bases unmatched to any gene: 4. The CDR3 DNA is TGTGCCAGCAGCTCGGACAGGGGAGGAGAGACCCAGTACTTC. Protein product: CASSSDRGGETQYF.

This sequence joins TRBV7-9 and TRBJ1-1, with TRBD1 identical over 8 bases. This CDR3 has 13 residues. Germline V CDR1 and CDR2: SEHNR, FQNEAQ (reference sequence). Germline trimming cut 1 base from V and 10 bases from J; bases unmatched to any gene: 5. This CDR3 is CASSLGTGTGAFF. The CDR3 bases are TGTGCCAGCAGCTTAGGCACAGGGACAGGAGCTTTCTTT.

This sequence joins TRBV4-3 and TRBJ1-6, with 8 positions matching TRBD1. Germline V gives CDR1 LGHNA, CDR2 YSLEER. Losses at the gene ends were 2 bases for V and 0 bases for J; bases not matched to a gene: 12. The CDR3 extends over 20 amino acids. Here the CDR3 DNA reads TGCGCCAGCAGCCAAAACGAGGGGACAGGTGTCAACTCCTATAATTCACCCCTCCACTTT. Residues: CASSQNEGTGVNSYNSPLHF.

The V and J genes are TRBV5-1 and TRBJ2-7; 7 nucleotides align to TRBD1. Germline CDR1 reads SGHRS; CDR2 reads YFSETQ. CDR3 size: 14 residues. J was trimmed by 5 bases and V by 2 bases; bases with no gene match: 7. CDR3 in DNA: TGCGCCAGCAGCTTCGACAGGGTGGGGGACGAGCAGTACTTC. This sequence encodes CASSFDRVGDEQYF.

This chain connects TRBV28 to TRBJ1-5, with D maybe TRBD1 (6 bases). The CDR3 has 14 amino acids. Germline V CDR1 and CDR2: MDHEN, SYDVKM. V lost 6 bases and J 0 bases, leaving 9 bases between the germline ends. CDR3 region: CASRGDTSNQPQHF. As DNA, the CDR3 is TGTGCCAGCAGGGGGGACACTAGCAATCAGCCCCAGCATTTT.

This rearrangement joins TRBV6-5 to TRBJ1-1; D unclear. Germline V gives CDR1 MNHEY, CDR2 SVGAGI. Deletions cut 4 bases from V and 7 bases from J, with 13 bases between. CDR3 length: 13 amino acids. DNA for the CDR3: TGTGCCAGCAGTTTTTTTAATGAGGGTGAAGCTTTCTTT. Amino acids: CASSFFNEGEAFF.

This clone occurred a few times. As DNA, the CDR3 is TGTGCCAGCAGCTTAGGACTAGCGGGGAGCACAGATACGCAGTATTTT. This codes for CASSLGLAGSTDTQYF. This chain connects TRBV13 to TRBJ2-3; TRBD2 agrees at 10 bases. The CDR3 runs to 16 residues. The germline CDR1 and CDR2 sequences are PRHDT and FYEKMQ (reference sequence). J gave up 0 bases and V 0 bases, and 0 bases lay outside the gene matches.

The V call is TRBV4-1, the J call TRBJ1-2; perhaps TRBD1 as D (6 bases). Trimming shortened V by 4 bases and J by 2 bases, and 11 bases separated the two germline ends. The CDR3 is 14 residues long. Per germline, CDR1 MGHRA and CDR2 YSYEKL. This CDR3 reads CASSPGQGNYGYTF. The CDR3 nucleotides are TGCGCCAGCAGCCCAGGCCAGGGGAACTATGGCTACACCTTC.

This clone has a handful of counts. The gene calls are TRBV11-3 and TRBJ1-5; possible D gene TRBD1, 6 bases. CDR1 and CDR2 from the germline V gene are SGHNT and YENEEA. Between the trimmed V and J ends, which lost 3 bases and 2 bases, there was a span of 11 bases. The CDR3 is 15 amino acids. In DNA form, the CDR3 reads TGTGCCAGCAGCTTGTGCAGGGGCGGCAATCAGCCCCAGCATTTT. Translation gives CASSLCRGGNQPQHF.

The rearrangement uses TRBV10-3 and TRBJ2-7; D remains unclear. V lost 10 bases, J lost 6 bases, and 16 bases lay in between. CDR1 is ENHRY, CDR2 SYGVKD, per germline. This CDR3 has 12 residues. The CDR3 spells CATLNSPSEQYF. The DNA of the CDR3 is TGTGCCACCCTAAATAGTCCAAGCGAGCAGTACTTC.

This rearrangement joins TRBV9 to TRBJ2-1; the match to TRBD2 covers 13 bases. The V and J ends lost 3 bases and 5 bases, in that order; junction bases with no gene match: 8. Germline-derived CDR1 and CDR2 are SGDLS and YYNGEE. This CDR3 is 17 amino acids long. DNA for the CDR3: TGTGCCAGCAGCGCCCCCCGGACTAGCGGGGGAGACAATGAGCAGTTCTTC. Translated, it gives CASSAPRTSGGDNEQFF.

The chain uses TRBV5-4 and TRBJ2-2; 10 bases agree with TRBD1. Germline CDR1 and CDR2: SGHNT and YYREEE (reference sequence). The length of the CDR3 is 13 residues. V lost 9 bases, J lost 4 bases, and 3 bases stayed unmatched. Here the CDR3 DNA reads TGTGCCACCCGGACAGGGGGCACCGGGGAGCTGTTTTTT. Residues: CATRTGGTGELFF.

This chain uses TRBV7-8 with TRBJ1-5; TRBD1 aligns across 9 bases. CDR1 and CDR2 from the germline V gene are SGHVS and FQNEAQ. Trimming took 5 bases from V and 3 from J; bases not matched to a gene: 2. The CDR3 sequence is 14 residues long. CDR3 coding DNA: TGTGCCAGCAGCCGACAGGGGGACAATCAGCCCCAGCATTTT. It encodes CASSRQGDNQPQHF.

The chain combines TRBV9 with TRBJ2-7, with D possibly TRBD1 on 6 matching bases. The CDR3 spans 13 residues. Germline V gene sequence: CDR1 SGDLS, CDR2 YYNGEE. V dropped 1 base and J dropped 5 bases, with 10 bases sitting between them. CDR3 nucleotides: TGTGCCAGCAGCGTATTACAGGGCCACGAGCAGTACTTC. Its translation: CASSVLQGHEQYF. Filled out from reference TRBV9 and TRBJ2-7, the complete variable domain reads DSGVTQTPKHLITATGQRVTLRCSPRSGDLSVYWYQQSLDQGLQFLIQYYNGEERAKGNILERFSAQQFPDLHSELNLSSLELGDSALYFCASSVLQGHEQYFGPGTRLTVT.

The V call is TRBV4-2, the J call TRBJ2-7; TRBD1 agrees at 9 bases. V dropped 4 bases and J dropped 0; count of bases not matched to a gene: 10. CDR3 length: 17 residues. Germline CDR1 LGHNA, CDR2 YNFKEQ. The CDR3: CASSPLTGGPNSYEQYF. CDR3 coding DNA: TGTGCCAGCAGCCCTTTGACAGGGGGTCCTAACTCCTACGAGCAGTACTTC.